This T cell receptor (beta chain) originates from a study of blood T cell repertoires in COVID-19. The overall study: Acute and convalescent COVID-19 samples came from the United States, Italy and Spain. Sources were T cells, B-cell-depleted T cells, or PBMCs; the material itself was cDNA or gDNA.

Sequenced by immunoSEQ multiplex PCR; TCRdb stores in-frame clones only, minus some. The table includes roughly 220,000 clones, about 78% detected once. From germline, CDR1 is ENHRY and CDR2 SYGVKD. The CDR3 sequence is 15 residues long. V shed 6 bases and J 2 bases; nucleotides not matched to a gene: 1. The specimen was peripheral blood. The gene calls are TRBV10-3 and TRBJ2-3, with 14 positions matching TRBD2. This TCR came from a woman in her sixties or seventies with acute or convalescent COVID-19. CDR3 amino acids: CAIRGLAGDTDTQYF. In DNA, the CDR3 is TGTGCCATCAGGGGACTAGCGGGGGACACAGATACGCAGTATTTT.